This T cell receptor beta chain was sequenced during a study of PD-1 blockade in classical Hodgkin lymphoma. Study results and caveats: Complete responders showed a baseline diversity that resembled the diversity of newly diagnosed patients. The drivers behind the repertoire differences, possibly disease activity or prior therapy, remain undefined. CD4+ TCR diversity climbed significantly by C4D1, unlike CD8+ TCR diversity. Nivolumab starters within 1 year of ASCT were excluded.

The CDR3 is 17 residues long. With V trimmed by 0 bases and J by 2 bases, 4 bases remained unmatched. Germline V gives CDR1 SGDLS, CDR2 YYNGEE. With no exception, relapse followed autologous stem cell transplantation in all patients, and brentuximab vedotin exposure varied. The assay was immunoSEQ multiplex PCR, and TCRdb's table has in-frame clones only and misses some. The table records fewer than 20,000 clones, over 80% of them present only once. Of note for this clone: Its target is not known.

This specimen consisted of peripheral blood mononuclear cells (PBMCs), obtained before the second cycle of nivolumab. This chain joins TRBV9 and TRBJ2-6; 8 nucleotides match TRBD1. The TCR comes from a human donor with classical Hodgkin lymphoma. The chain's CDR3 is CASSVARGPPGANVLTF. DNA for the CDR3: TGTGCCAGCAGCGTAGCCAGGGGGCCCCCTGGGGCCAACGTCCTGACTTTC.